The 29 T cell receptor beta chains below come from one sample, sequenced in a study of blood T cell repertoires in COVID-19. The assay was immunoSEQ multiplex PCR, and TCRdb's table has in-frame clones only and misses some. The repertoire holds roughly 100,000 clones, with around 74% as singletons. Sequenced: peripheral blood. Receptor source: a woman in her 70s with acute or convalescent COVID-19.

The chain combines TRBV4-3 with TRBJ1-2; 11 nucleotides line up with TRBD1. The trim removed 4 bases at V and 4 bases at J, leaving 8 bases unmatched. CDR1 is LGHNA and CDR2 is YSLEER in the germline V gene. The CDR3 is made up of 16 amino acids. CDR3 region: CASSPGQGDSVYGYTF. The CDR3 DNA sequence: TGCGCCAGCAGCCCGGGACAGGGGGATTCTGTCTATGGCTACACCTTC.

V gene TRBV14 combines with J gene TRBJ2-1; weak D call: TRBD1 (6 bases). V lost 3 bases and J lost 2, with 8 bases in between. From germline, CDR1 is SGHDN and CDR2 FVKESK. This CDR3 is built from 14 residues. Written as DNA, the CDR3 is TGTGCCAGCAGCCACAGGGGCCCCTACAATGAGCAGTTCTTC. Translated, it gives CASSHRGPYNEQFF.

V is TRBV7-9 and J is TRBJ2-3; 10 bases fit TRBD2. The V and J ends lost 5 bases and 5 bases, in that order; junction bases with no gene match: 7. The V gene's germline CDR1 is SEHNR and CDR2 FQNEAQ (reference sequence). The CDR3 is 15 amino acids. CDR3: CASSSSGGAIDTQYF. CDR3 in DNA: TGTGCCAGCAGCAGCAGCGGGGGGGCAATAGATACGCAGTATTTT.

The chain couples TRBV10-3 to TRBJ1-5, with 9 nucleotides matching TRBD1. Germline CDR1 is ENHRY and CDR2 is SYGVKD. There are 14 residues in the CDR3. V was clipped by 5 bases and J by 2 bases; unmatched bases: 1. This chain's CDR3 is CAISRQGGNQPQHF. CDR3 sequence (DNA): TGTGCCATCAGTAGACAGGGGGGCAATCAGCCCCAGCATTTT.

This clone was recorded a few times. The chain is built from TRBV2 and TRBJ1-5; D is unclear. The V gene lost 1 base and the J gene lost 6 bases, with 7 bases spanning the gap. Germline assignment: CDR1 SNHLY and CDR2 FYNNEI. This CDR3 is built from 13 residues. CDR3 amino acids: CASSEETGQPQHF. DNA of the CDR3: TGTGCCAGCAGTGAAGAGACGGGTCAGCCCCAGCATTTT.

This clone was found a few times. This chain links TRBV30 with TRBJ2-1, with D perhaps TRBD2 (5 bases). V was cut by 4 bases and J by 8 bases, with 24 bases left in between. From germline, CDR1 is GTSNPN and CDR2 SVGIG (reference sequence). The CDR3 is 16 residues long. In nucleotides, the CDR3 is TGTGCCTGGAAGGGCCTAGCATCGGCCGGGAATTATGAGCAGTTCTTC. This gives the protein CAWKGLASAGNYEQFF.

This clone was seen a single time. The chain employs TRBV30 and TRBJ2-2; a possible D gene is TRBD2 (6 bases). The CDR3 covers 16 residues. V dropped 2 bases and J dropped 5 bases, with 18 bases sitting between them. Germline lookup yields CDR1 GTSNPN and CDR2 SVGIG (reference sequence). CDR3: CAWSSLRGAVTGELFF. In DNA, the CDR3 is TGTGCCTGGAGTAGCTTGCGGGGCGCAGTGACCGGGGAGCTGTTTTTT. The full variable domain, with the rest looked up from reference TRBV30 and TRBJ2-2, is SQTIHQWPATLVQPVGSPLSLECTVEGTSNPNLYWYRQAAGRGLQLLFYSVGIGQISSEVPQNLSASRPQDRQFILSSKKLLLSDSGFYLCAWSSLRGAVTGELFFGEGSRLTVL.

The J gene is TRBJ1-4, the V gene TRBV29-1, with 7 positions matching TRBD1. The CDR3 is 14 residues long. The V segment lost 5 bases and the J segment 4 bases; nucleotides outside the gene matches: 7. Germline V CDR1 and CDR2: SQVTM, ANQGSEA. The CDR3 spells CSVSGTAFNEKLFF. CDR3 DNA sequence: TGCAGCGTTTCCGGGACAGCTTTTAATGAAAAACTGTTTTTT.

This rearrangement joins TRBV10-3 to TRBJ1-1; 8 nucleotides align to TRBD1. The V gene's germline CDR1 is ENHRY and CDR2 SYGVKD. The ends lost 6 bases at V and 5 bases at J; junction bases unmatched: 8. The CDR3 has 14 residues. The CDR3 sequence: CAISPITGGTEAFF. CDR3 DNA: TGTGCCATCAGCCCGATTACAGGGGGGACTGAAGCTTTCTTT.

The J gene is TRBJ2-5, the V gene TRBV30; 9 bases are a match to TRBD1. Germline CDR1 reads GTSNPN; CDR2 reads SVGIG (reference sequence). CDR3 size: 14 residues. Trimming took 2 bases from V and 3 from J; bases not matched to a gene: 4. CDR3 loop: CAWSTGTGKETQYF. DNA for the CDR3: TGTGCCTGGAGTACCGGGACAGGGAAAGAGACCCAGTACTTC.

This rearrangement joins TRBV4-1 to TRBJ1-2, with TRBD1 as a possible D gene (5 bases). CDR3 length: 12 residues. V was clipped by 1 base and J by 6 bases, with 6 bases between them. CDR1 and CDR2 (germline): MGHRA, YSYEKL. This CDR3 reads CASSQAGDGYTF. The CDR3 DNA sequence: TGCGCCAGCAGCCAAGCGGGGGATGGCTACACCTTC.

This clone appeared a single time. The same CDR3 arises from other DNA sequences in this sample as well. The rearrangement links TRBV3-1 (or the pseudogene TRBV3-2) to TRBJ1-5; D is unclear. Trimming cost V 4 bases and J 4 bases, with 11 bases left between them. The germline gives CDR1 LGHDT, CDR2 YNNKEL (reference sequence). The CDR3 has 14 amino acids. CDR3 loop: CASSRSGGNQPQHF. The CDR3 DNA follows: TGTGCCAGCAGCCGAAGTGGCGGAAATCAGCCCCAGCATTTT.

The J gene is TRBJ2-5, the V gene TRBV30, with TRBD2 as a possible D gene (7 bases). V lost 3 bases to trimming and J lost 6 bases, with 14 bases between them. The CDR3 extends over 13 amino acids. From germline, CDR1 is GTSNPN and CDR2 SVGIG (reference sequence). CDR3 sequence: CAWSPKGGQTQYF. CDR3 in DNA: TGTGCCTGGAGCCCGAAGGGGGGGCAGACCCAGTACTTC.

The gene calls are TRBV24-1 and TRBJ2-5; a weak D match, TRBD2 (6 bases). V lost 3 bases and J lost 1, with 11 bases in between. The V gene's germline CDR1 is KGHDR and CDR2 SFDVKD. The CDR3 is made up of 15 amino acids. CDR3 sequence reads: CATSDPGEPQETQYF. CDR3 bases: TGTGCCACCAGTGATCCGGGAGAGCCCCAAGAGACCCAGTACTTC.

A remark on this clone: Within the sample, other DNA sequences also encode this same CDR3. The V and J genes are TRBV25-1 and TRBJ1-2; no reliable D call. Germline CDR1 reads MGHDK; CDR2 reads SYGVNS. Between the trimmed V and J ends, which lost 1 base and 2 bases, there was a span of 11 bases. The CDR3 contains 15 residues. The CDR3 DNA is TGTGCCAGCAGTGAATTACGCGGAGGCAACTATGGCTACACCTTC. Translation gives CASSELRGGNYGYTF.

The chain couples TRBV19 to TRBJ2-7; tentative D call: TRBD2 (6 bases). With 4 bases removed from V and 2 bases from J, the gap between germline ends came to 18 bases. The CDR3 contains 16 residues. Germline assignment: CDR1 LNHDA and CDR2 SQIVND (reference sequence). This chain's CDR3 is CASSRTAGRNAYEQYF. The CDR3 DNA sequence: TGTGCCAGTAGTAGGACGGCGGGGCGAAACGCCTACGAGCAGTACTTC.

V and J are TRBV30 and TRBJ1-3; maybe TRBD1 (5 bases). CDR1 is GTSNPN and CDR2 is SVGIG in the germline V gene (reference sequence). This CDR3 spans 14 amino acids. CDR3 sequence reads: CACTIQVSGNTIYF. The DNA for the CDR3 is TGTGCTTGCACGATACAGGTCTCTGGAAACACCATATATTTT.

The J gene is TRBJ1-6, the V gene TRBV30; D gene ambiguous. The V end was cut by 5 bases, the J end by 7 bases, with 21 bases between. There are 16 residues in the CDR3. Germline assignment: CDR1 GTSNPN and CDR2 SVGIG (reference sequence). CDR3 nucleotides: TGTGCCTGGGGTCGACCGGGAGCTGAGTTGAATTCACCCCTCCACTTT. Translating gives CAWGRPGAELNSPLHF.

In its sample, this clone was seen once. The chain couples TRBV30 to TRBJ1-2, with 9 nucleotides matching TRBD1. The trim removed 1 base at V and 3 bases at J, leaving 3 bases unmatched. The germline gives CDR1 GTSNPN, CDR2 SVGIG (reference sequence). The CDR3 contains 14 residues. The CDR3 bases are TGTGCCTGGAGTGCGTGGACAGGGGACTATGGCTACACCTTC. This codes for CAWSAWTGDYGYTF.

CDR3 region: CASSPGQGSNQPQHF. The CDR3 DNA is TGTGCCAGTAGTCCGGGACAGGGGAGCAATCAGCCCCAGCATTTT. The chain is built from TRBV19 and TRBJ1-5, with 10 bases fitting TRBD1. J gave up 1 base and V 5 bases, and 2 bases lay outside the gene matches. Germline V gene sequence: CDR1 LNHDA, CDR2 SQIVND (reference sequence). There are 15 residues in the CDR3.

This chain joins TRBV18 and TRBJ1-3; D call uncertain. CDR1 and CDR2 (germline): KGHSH, LQKENI. This CDR3 comprises 16 residues. The germline V and J ends were trimmed by 1 base and 7 bases, with 17 bases remaining between them. In nucleotides, the CDR3 is TGTGCCAGCTCACCACTTGGGTCCCAAGTCGGGAACACCATATATTTT. As protein: CASSPLGSQVGNTIYF.

The chain recombines TRBV25-1 with TRBJ1-1; TRBD1 might be the D (6 bases). The length of the CDR3 is 15 residues. Germline CDR1 reads MGHDK; CDR2 reads SYGVNS. Trimming cost V 5 bases and J 0 bases, with 13 bases left between them. CDR3 residues: CASSPNRALNTEAFF. DNA of the CDR3: TGTGCCAGCAGTCCCAACAGGGCCCTGAACACTGAAGCTTTCTTT. The full variable domain, completed using reference TRBV25-1 and TRBJ1-1, is EADIYQTPRYLVIGTGKKITLECSQTMGHDKMYWYQQDPGMELHLIHYSYGVNSTEKGDLSSESTVSRIRTEHFPLTLESARPSHTSQYLCASSPNRALNTEAFFGQGTRLTVV.

This chain connects TRBV6-6 to TRBJ1-1; 7 nucleotides match TRBD1. V shed 0 bases, J shed 4 bases, and the junction held 5 bases outside the gene matches. Germline V gives CDR1 MNHNY, CDR2 SVGAGI (reference sequence). The length of the CDR3 is 15 residues. The CDR3 sequence is CASSYSRQGGTEAFF. CDR3 sequence (DNA): TGTGCCAGCAGTTACTCACGACAGGGAGGCACTGAAGCTTTCTTT.

This chain links TRBV30 with TRBJ1-2; D is perhaps TRBD1 (5 bases). This CDR3 spans 15 amino acids. V lost 6 bases and J lost 4, with 21 bases in between. Germline CDR1 and CDR2: GTSNPN and SVGIG (reference sequence). CDR3 bases: TGTGCCTGCCAAACAACAGGTTCGATCGGCTATGGCTACACCTTC. As protein: CACQTTGSIGYGYTF.

The gene calls are TRBV7-2 and TRBJ1-5; 8 bases line up with TRBD1. Germline-derived CDR1 and CDR2 are SGHTA and FQGNSA. CDR3 length equals 14 residues. After removal of 4 bases from V and 5 bases from J, the junction contained 4 bases not matched to a gene. The DNA of the CDR3 is TGTGCCAGCAGCTCCGGACAGGGACATCAGCCCCAGCATTTT. Protein: CASSSGQGHQPQHF. The full variable domain, its missing parts supplied by reference TRBV7-2 and TRBJ1-5, is GAGVSQSPSNKVTEKGKDVELRCDPISGHTALYWYRQSLGQGLEFLIYFQGNSAPDKSGLPSDRFSAERTGGSVSTLTIQRTQQEDSAVYLCASSSGQGHQPQHFGDGTRLSIL.

The CDR3 is CASIRSQANYGYTF. The CDR3, as DNA: TGTGCCAGCATCAGGTCACAAGCTAACTATGGCTACACCTTC. V is TRBV28 and J is TRBJ1-2; D unresolved. V dropped 7 bases and J dropped 0 bases, with 12 bases sitting between them. This CDR3 has 14 residues. From germline, CDR1 is MDHEN and CDR2 SYDVKM.

The chain has TRBV5-4 and TRBJ2-7; 10 nucleotides agree with TRBD1. Germline V gives CDR1 SGHNT, CDR2 YYREEE (reference sequence). The junction had 6 bases not matched to a gene; V was cut back by 4 bases and J by 5 bases. This CDR3 has 14 amino acids. CDR3: CASSLRQGANEQYF. The DNA of the CDR3 is TGTGCCAGCAGCCTTCGACAGGGGGCAAACGAGCAGTACTTC.

The V and J genes are TRBV7-9 and TRBJ2-2, with a weak D call TRBD1 (5 bases). Per germline, CDR1 SEHNR and CDR2 FQNEAQ (reference sequence). Trimming cost V 3 bases and J 4 bases, with 12 bases left between them. There are 15 residues in the CDR3. CDR3 sequence (DNA): TGTGCCAGCAGCTTGGACCGCCAGGGCACCGGGGAGCTGTTTTTT. This codes for CASSLDRQGTGELFF.

This clone was seen a few times. The same CDR3 arises from other DNA sequences in this sample as well. V usage is TRBV28 and J usage is TRBJ1-5; no definite D call. Per the germline V gene, CDR1 is MDHEN and CDR2 is SYDVKM. This CDR3 region has 13 residues. V lost 5 bases to trimming and J lost 4 bases, with 9 bases between them. In nucleotides, the CDR3 is TGTGCCAGCAGTGCCCCGGGGAATCAGCCCCAGCATTTT. This translates into CASSAPGNQPQHF. Drawing the rest from reference TRBV28 and TRBJ1-5, the complete variable domain is DVKVTQSSRYLVKRTGEKVFLECVQDMDHENMFWYRQDPGLGLRLIYFSYDVKMKEKGDIPEGYSVSREKKERFSLILESASTNQTSMYLCASSAPGNQPQHFGDGTRLSIL.